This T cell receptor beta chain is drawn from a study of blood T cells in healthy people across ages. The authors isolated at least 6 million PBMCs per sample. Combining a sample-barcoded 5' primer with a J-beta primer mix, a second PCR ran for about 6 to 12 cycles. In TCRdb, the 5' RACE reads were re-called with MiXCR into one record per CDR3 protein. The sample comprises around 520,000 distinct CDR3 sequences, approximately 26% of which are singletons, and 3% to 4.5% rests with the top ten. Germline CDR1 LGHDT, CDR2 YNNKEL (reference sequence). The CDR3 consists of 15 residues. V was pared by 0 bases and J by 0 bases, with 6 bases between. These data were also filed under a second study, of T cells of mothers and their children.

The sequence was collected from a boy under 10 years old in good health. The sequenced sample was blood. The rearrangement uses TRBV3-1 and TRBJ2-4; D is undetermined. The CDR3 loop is CASSQEYLAKNIQYF. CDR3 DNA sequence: TGTGCCAGCAGCCAAGAGTATCTAGCCAAAAACATTCAGTACTTC.